This T cell receptor beta chain was recorded in a study of Tregs in tolerant kidney transplant recipients. Using immunoSEQ multiplex PCR, the repertoire was profiled, and TCRdb retains in-frame clones only, with some absent. The data hold 50,000 to 80,000 clones, with roughly 98% observed a single time. The CDR3 has 14 amino acids. V shed 5 bases, J shed 0 bases, and the junction held 4 bases outside the gene matches. Germline V gene data show CDR1 as SQVTM and CDR2 as ANQGSEA. Points from the study as a whole: The most relevant donor-specific Treg TCRbeta repertoire apparently came from expansion with activated donor B cells. Antigen-driven expansion was suggested because donor-specific Tregs expanded more than all Tregs in tolerant patients.

Notes on this clone: Its antigen remains unidentified.

CD4+CD25+CD127- Tregs, CD4+CD25- non-Tregs, CD4 and CD8 cells were sorted. Before regulatory T cell sorting, thawed PBMCs rested overnight at 37°C in 150 to 200 IU/ml IL-2. The sequence derives from a human donor who received a combined kidney and bone marrow transplant. The sequences come from Tregs from blood, collected before the transplant. The chain recombines TRBV29-1 with TRBJ2-3, with 8 bases lining up with TRBD2. CDR3 bases: TGCAGCGTTCGGGGACTAGAGAGCACAGATACGCAGTATTTT. Protein sequence: CSVRGLESTDTQYF.